One sample yielded the 17 T cell receptor beta chains listed below, sequenced in a study of shared clonotypes between healthy human individuals. Clones were read by immunoSEQ multiplex PCR, and TCRdb kept only the in-frame ones, dropping some. The sample contains fewer than 850,000 clones, around 91% of which appear only once. Material for sequencing was memory CD8+ T cells from PBMCs. The sample's subset: CD45RO+ cells pooled with CCR7-negative TemRA cells. These receptors originate from a man younger than 35 in good health. Some clones in this sample may be carry-over from other donors' samples.

The V and J genes are TRBV4-1 and TRBJ2-7; possibly TRBD1 for D (6 bases). This CDR3 is 16 amino acids long. The V and J ends lost 4 bases and 1 base respectively, with 17 bases between them. Germline V gives CDR1 MGHRA, CDR2 YSYEKL. CDR3 nucleotide sequence: TGCGCCAGCAGCCCCTTAGCTGGGGGCAGATCCTACGAGCAGTACTTC. Translated, it gives CASSPLAGGRSYEQYF.

The chain employs TRBV15 and TRBJ2-4, with a weak D call TRBD2 (6 bases). The germline V gene encodes CDR1 LNHNV and CDR2 YYDKDF (reference sequence). V lost 0 bases, J lost 1 base, and 7 bases lay in between. This CDR3 comprises 15 residues. The CDR3 loop reads CATSRDSGAKNIQYF. The DNA for the CDR3 is TGTGCCACCAGCAGAGACAGCGGGGCCAAAAACATTCAGTACTTC. Full variable domain (rest looked up from reference TRBV15 and TRBJ2-4): DAMVIQNPRYQVTQFGKPVTLSCSQTLNHNVMYWYQQKSSQAPKLLFHYYDKDFNNEADTPDNFQSRRPNTSFCFLDIRSPGLGDTAMYLCATSRDSGAKNIQYFGAGTRLSVL.

The gene calls are TRBV13 and TRBJ2-3; D unresolved. CDR3 length equals 14 residues. Trimming pared 5 bases from V and 3 bases from J, leaving 12 bases between. Germline V gene lookup returns CDR1 PRHDT and CDR2 FYEKMQ (reference sequence). CDR3 nucleotide sequence: TGTGCCAGCAGCCCCGGTCTGAATACAGATACGCAGTATTTT. Translated: CASSPGLNTDTQYF. The whole variable domain, filled in from reference TRBV13 and TRBJ2-3, reads AAGVIQSPRHLIKEKRETATLKCYPIPRHDTVYWYQQGPGQDPQFLISFYEKMQSDKGSIPDRFSAQQFSDYHSELNMSSLELGDSALYFCASSPGLNTDTQYFGPGTRLTVL.

V and J are TRBV4-3 and TRBJ1-1; D gene ambiguous. The CDR3 spans 15 residues. V dropped 0 bases and J dropped 3 bases, with 11 bases sitting between them. Germline V CDR1 and CDR2: LGHNA, YSLEER. The CDR3 sequence: CASSQDTGSDTEAFF. The CDR3 bases are TGCGCCAGCAGCCAAGATACGGGGTCGGACACTGAAGCTTTCTTT.

V is TRBV7-9 and J is TRBJ2-1, with 8 nucleotides matching TRBD2. Unmatched junction bases numbered 4, after V lost 2 bases and J lost 4 bases. The CDR3 is 15 amino acids. CDR1 is SEHNR, CDR2 FQNEAQ, per germline (reference sequence). Written as DNA, the CDR3 is TGTGCCAGCAGCTTAATGGCTAGCGGGTACAATGAGCAGTTCTTC. Residues: CASSLMASGYNEQFF.

The J gene is TRBJ2-3, the V gene TRBV27; 9 bases map to TRBD2. This CDR3 spans 17 amino acids. V lost 3 bases to trimming and J lost 3 bases; unmatched junction nucleotides: 10. Germline-derived CDR1 and CDR2 are MNHEY and SMNVEV (reference sequence). The chain's CDR3 is CASSFIWAGGRTDTQYF. The CDR3 DNA reads as TGTGCCAGCAGTTTTATCTGGGCGGGAGGGCGTACAGATACGCAGTATTTT.

Only one count was recorded for this clone. The rearrangement links TRBV27 to TRBJ2-2; D is unclear. Per the germline V gene, CDR1 is MNHEY and CDR2 is SMNVEV (reference sequence). V was shortened by 5 bases and J by 6 bases, with 7 bases between the two germline ends. This CDR3 has 12 residues. CDR3 loop: CASSIPPGELFF. The CDR3 DNA reads TGTGCCAGCAGTATACCCCCCGGGGAGCTGTTTTTT.

V gene TRBV4-3 combines with J gene TRBJ2-3; 7 bases agree with TRBD2. Germline V gene data show CDR1 as LGHNA and CDR2 as YSLEER. V gave up 1 base and J gave up 0 bases; unmatched junction bases: 1. The CDR3 contains 15 residues. The CDR3 spells CASSQGSGSTDTQYF. The CDR3 coding sequence is TGCGCCAGCAGCCAAGGTAGCGGGAGCACAGATACGCAGTATTTT.

The chain recombines TRBV9 with TRBJ2-5; maybe TRBD1 (5 bases). Germline CDR1 and CDR2: SGDLS and YYNGEE. The CDR3 is 12 amino acids. V lost 2 bases and J 3 bases, leaving 5 bases between the germline ends. The DNA of the CDR3 is TGTGCCAGCAGCGTCAGGGAAGAGACCCAGTACTTC. Protein sequence: CASSVREETQYF.

V and J are TRBV13 and TRBJ1-1; a weak D match, TRBD1 (6 bases). This CDR3 is 14 amino acids long. Germline CDR1 reads PRHDT; CDR2 reads FYEKMQ (reference sequence). V dropped 6 bases and J dropped 6 bases, with 17 bases sitting between them. The CDR3 region is CASSPFRGTPEAFF. CDR3 bases: TGTGCCAGCAGTCCGTTCAGGGGTACACCTGAAGCTTTCTTT.

This clone was picked up one time. V and J are TRBV7-3 and TRBJ2-1, with D perhaps matching TRBD1 (7 bases). The CDR3 has 15 amino acids. Trimming took off 5 bases at V and 3 bases at J, with 14 bases between the two ends. The germline CDR1 and CDR2 sequences are SGHTA and FQGTGA. CDR3 sequence reads: CASSLRQGGYNEQFF. The CDR3 DNA reads TGTGCCAGCAGCCTACGACAGGGAGGCTACAATGAGCAGTTCTTC.

The J gene is TRBJ2-1, the V gene TRBV27; 8 positions agree with TRBD1. Germline CDR1 MNHEY, CDR2 SMNVEV (reference sequence). This CDR3 spans 16 amino acids. The V gene end was trimmed by 5 bases and the J gene end by 6 bases; junction bases not matched to a gene: 12. The CDR3 loop reads CASSIPRTGYVNEQFF. The CDR3 nucleotides read TGTGCCAGCAGTATACCCCGGACAGGGTATGTCAATGAGCAGTTCTTC.

In this sample, this clone turned up once. This sequence joins TRBV5-6 and TRBJ2-3; 11 nucleotides agree with TRBD2. The CDR3 has 15 residues. Germline loops: CDR1 SGHDT, CDR2 YYEEEE. V trimming: 3 bases; J trimming: 0 bases; junction bases outside the gene matches: 0. CDR3 amino acids: CASSWTSGSTDTQYF. The CDR3, as DNA: TGTGCCAGCAGCTGGACTAGCGGGAGCACAGATACGCAGTATTTT.

The chain combines TRBV11-1 with TRBJ2-1, with TRBD2 identical over 13 bases. CDR1 is SGHAT, CDR2 FQDESV, per germline (reference sequence). V lost 5 bases and J lost 3; bases outside the gene matches: 10. This CDR3 region has 18 residues. The CDR3, as DNA: TGTGCCAGCAGCCCCACCGGACTAGCGGGAGTAGTCTACAATGAGCAGTTCTTC. It is translated as CASSPTGLAGVVYNEQFF.

This clone appeared once. The chain employs TRBV4-3 and TRBJ1-2; 7 bases match TRBD1. Germline loops: CDR1 LGHNA, CDR2 YSLEER. V shed 1 base, J shed 5 bases, and the junction held 10 bases outside the gene matches. The CDR3 extends over 16 amino acids. The CDR3 DNA sequence: TGCGCCAGCAGCCAAGGACGACAGGGTCTAGGGTATGGCTACACCTTC. This codes for CASSQGRQGLGYGYTF.

The chain is built from TRBV19 and TRBJ2-1, with D possibly matching TRBD1 (6 bases). This CDR3 is 16 amino acids long. In germline, CDR1 is LNHDA, CDR2 SQIVND (reference sequence). Trimming shortened V by 1 base and J by 6 bases, and 16 bases separated the two germline ends. The CDR3 loop reads CASSIVWQGLGNEQFF. CDR3 DNA: TGTGCCAGTAGTATAGTTTGGCAGGGGTTGGGCAATGAGCAGTTCTTC.

The chain links TRBV5-4 to TRBJ1-2, with 7 bases identical to TRBD1. This CDR3 region has 14 residues. V was clipped by 5 bases and J by 4 bases; unmatched bases: 8. Germline-derived CDR1 and CDR2 are SGHNT and YYREEE (reference sequence). CDR3 residues: CASRPTGTGYGYTF. Here the CDR3 DNA reads TGTGCCAGCAGACCGACAGGGACCGGCTATGGCTACACCTTC.